The T cell receptor (beta chain) described here comes from a study of blood T cell repertoires in COVID-19. Trimming took off 4 bases at V and 3 bases at J, with 17 bases between the two ends. The CDR3 extends over 15 amino acids. Germline V gives CDR1 SGHNT, CDR2 YYREEE (reference sequence). Only in-frame clones appear in the TCRdb table, and some are missing; sequencing was by immunoSEQ multiplex PCR. The table has approximately 190,000 clones, over 70% seen once. The source of this sequence is a man aged 55-75 years with active or convalescent COVID-19. J is TRBJ2-7 and V is TRBV5-4; D remains ambiguous. What was sequenced was peripheral blood. The CDR3 loop is CASSLTSTVHYEQYF. In DNA form, the CDR3 reads TGTGCCAGCAGCCTTACCTCGACTGTTCACTACGAGCAGTACTTC.